The 17 T cell receptor beta chains below come from one sample, sequenced in a study of T cell repertoires in ileal Crohn's disease. Produced via immunoSEQ multiplex PCR; TCRdb's table is partial and in-frame only. Among around 5,000 clones listed, approximately 80% were seen once. Sequencing used ileal tissue. The receptor set was obtained from an adult with Crohn's disease.

The chain couples TRBV7-8 to TRBJ2-2; tentative D call: TRBD2 (6 bases). The CDR3 has 15 residues. Germline CDR1 SGHVS, CDR2 FQNEAQ. Trimming took 5 bases from V and 4 from J, leaving 14 bases between them. CDR3: CASSARLVSTGELFF. The CDR3 region has the DNA TGTGCCAGCAGCGCACGACTAGTCAGCACCGGGGAGCTGTTTTTT.

The V call is TRBV11-3, the J call TRBJ2-1; TRBD1 agrees at 8 bases. Trimming at V came to 4 bases and at J to 9 bases, leaving 2 bases not matched to a gene. Germline assignment: CDR1 SGHNT and CDR2 YENEEA. There are 12 residues in the CDR3. The CDR3 is CASSSDRAEQFF. The CDR3 nucleotides are TGTGCCAGCAGCTCGGACAGGGCTGAGCAGTTCTTC. Combining the CDR3 with reference TRBV11-3 and TRBJ2-1 gives the whole variable domain EAGVVQSPRYKIIEKKQPVAFWCNPISGHNTLYWYLQNLGQGPELLIRYENEEAVDDSQLPKDRFSAERLKGVDSTLKIQPAELGDSAVYLCASSSDRAEQFFGPGTRLTVL.

This clone has a single count. This chain joins TRBV5-1 and TRBJ1-1; D perhaps matches TRBD1 (5 bases). The germline V gene encodes CDR1 SGHRS and CDR2 YFSETQ. The CDR3 loop spans 15 amino acids. The ends were cut back, 1 base at V and 3 bases at J, with 13 bases in the middle. The CDR3 here is CASSLRPGGYTEAFF. CDR3 DNA sequence: TGCGCCAGCAGCTTGCGTCCGGGGGGATACACTGAAGCTTTCTTT.

This chain links TRBV30 with TRBJ1-5; no clear D. Germline V gene sequence: CDR1 GTSNPN, CDR2 SVGIG (reference sequence). V was pared by 1 base and J by 6 bases, with 10 bases between. The CDR3 totals 13 residues. DNA of the CDR3: TGTGCCTGGAGTGCTGGGGAGGGTCAGCCCCAGCATTTT. Its translation: CAWSAGEGQPQHF.

As regards this clone: Other DNA sequences in this specimen translate into the identical CDR3. The chain joins TRBV19 to TRBJ1-6; possible D gene TRBD1, 5 bases. V lost 6 bases to trimming and J lost 5 bases, with 14 bases between them. This CDR3 region has 15 residues. The V gene's germline CDR1 is LNHDA and CDR2 SQIVND (reference sequence). Written as DNA, the CDR3 is TGTGCCAGTAGATTTACAGGATTCAATAATTCACCCCTCCACTTT. It is translated as CASRFTGFNNSPLHF.

V and J are TRBV19 and TRBJ2-7; 11 positions agree with TRBD2. The CDR3 loop spans 14 amino acids. Germline V gene lookup returns CDR1 LNHDA and CDR2 SQIVND (reference sequence). V shed 3 bases, J shed 6 bases, and the junction held 4 bases outside the gene matches. CDR3 sequence reads: CASSITSGSPEQYF. The DNA of the CDR3 is TGTGCCAGTAGTATCACTAGCGGGAGCCCCGAGCAGTACTTC.

The V and J genes are TRBV19 and TRBJ2-7; maybe TRBD1 (6 bases). V was clipped by 2 bases and J by 2 bases, with 10 bases between them. There are 14 residues in the CDR3. Germline V gene lookup returns CDR1 LNHDA and CDR2 SQIVND (reference sequence). CDR3 in amino acids: CASSIQTGPYEQYF. The DNA of the CDR3 is TGTGCCAGTAGTATACAGACAGGCCCCTACGAGCAGTACTTC.

This clone has only a few counts. Germline is not matched at one junction end, which may reflect a read error. This sequence joins TRBV6-5 and TRBJ2-7; tentatively, D is TRBD1 (6 bases). The germline V gene encodes CDR1 MNHEY and CDR2 SVGAGI. This CDR3 has 13 residues. CDR3 residues: CASSYSRDQDRTF. The CDR3 DNA follows: TGTGCCAGCAGTTACTCGAGGGACCAGGACAGAACCTTC.

J is TRBJ2-1 and V is TRBV19; D is possibly TRBD1 (5 bases). Germline CDR1 reads LNHDA; CDR2 reads SQIVND (reference sequence). V was trimmed by 5 bases and J by 4 bases, leaving 18 bases between them. The CDR3 is 16 residues long. The CDR3 reads CASSGRVGLGYNEQFF. Here the CDR3 DNA reads TGTGCCAGTAGTGGCAGGGTGGGGCTAGGGTACAATGAGCAGTTCTTC.

The CDR3 coding sequence is TGTGCCAGCAGCGCCTCTACAGGGTTACCTAATGAAAAACTGTTTTTT. It encodes CASSASTGLPNEKLFF. V gene TRBV9 combines with J gene TRBJ1-4; D may be TRBD1 (6 bases). V was clipped by 3 bases and J by 3 bases, with 15 bases between them. Germline CDR1 reads SGDLS; CDR2 reads YYNGEE. The CDR3 runs 16 residues.

The V call is TRBV30, the J call TRBJ2-7; possibly TRBD1 for D (6 bases). Per germline, CDR1 GTSNPN and CDR2 SVGIG (reference sequence). V was clipped by 2 bases and J by 3 bases, with 8 bases between them. This CDR3 is built from 12 residues. This chain's CDR3 is CAWSTGLYEQYF. The CDR3 DNA follows: TGTGCCTGGAGTACAGGGCTCTACGAGCAGTACTTC.

The genes are TRBV18 and TRBJ1-2; D ambiguous. V was shortened by 0 bases and J by 1 base, with 9 bases between the two germline ends. CDR1 and CDR2 from the germline V gene are KGHSH and LQKENI. The CDR3 sequence is 15 residues long. CDR3 region: CASSPPYGGNYGYTF. CDR3 bases: TGTGCCAGCTCACCACCTTATGGCGGTAACTATGGCTACACCTTC.

The V call is TRBV7-9, the J call TRBJ2-2; 9 nucleotides agree with TRBD1. There are 18 residues in the CDR3. V was clipped by 4 bases and J by 1 base; unmatched bases: 10. Germline V lookup: CDR1 SEHNR, CDR2 FQNEAQ (reference sequence). CDR3 nucleotide sequence: TGTGCCAGCAGCTCGCGAGCAACGGGACAGGGGAACACCGGGGAGCTGTTTTTT. Protein sequence: CASSSRATGQGNTGELFF.

The V call is TRBV4-1, the J call TRBJ2-7; D perhaps matches TRBD1 (6 bases). The CDR3 sequence is 15 residues long. Trimming cost V 3 bases and J 6 bases, with 18 bases left between them. The germline gives CDR1 MGHRA, CDR2 YSYEKL. The CDR3 sequence is CASSQDSQGPSEQYF. CDR3 DNA sequence: TGCGCCAGCAGCCAGGATTCACAGGGACCCTCCGAGCAGTACTTC.

This chain links TRBV7-8 with TRBJ1-1; D unclear. The V end was cut by 3 bases, the J end by 1 base, with 6 bases between. CDR1 and CDR2 from the germline V gene are SGHVS and FQNEAQ. This CDR3 contains 13 residues. The CDR3 loop is CASSFDTNTEAFF. The CDR3 nucleotides read TGTGCCAGCAGCTTTGACACGAACACTGAAGCTTTCTTT.

The V and J genes are TRBV25-1 and TRBJ1-4; no clear D. The germline CDR1 and CDR2 sequences are MGHDK and SYGVNS. V shed 7 bases and J shed 10 bases, with 25 bases lying between them. This CDR3 has 16 residues. The DNA of the CDR3 is TGTGCCAGCAACCGAATGGGAGAGTCACAACGGGGAAAACTGTTTTTT. This gives the protein CASNRMGESQRGKLFF.

The chain recombines TRBV19 with TRBJ1-1, with D possibly being TRBD1 (6 bases). The CDR3 length is 16 residues. CDR1 and CDR2 from the germline V gene are LNHDA and SQIVND (reference sequence). V shed 7 bases and J shed 4 bases, with 22 bases lying between them. The CDR3 sequence is CASTRNRGGGGTEAFF. DNA for the CDR3: TGTGCCAGTACCCGCAACCGTGGGGGAGGGGGCACTGAAGCTTTCTTT.